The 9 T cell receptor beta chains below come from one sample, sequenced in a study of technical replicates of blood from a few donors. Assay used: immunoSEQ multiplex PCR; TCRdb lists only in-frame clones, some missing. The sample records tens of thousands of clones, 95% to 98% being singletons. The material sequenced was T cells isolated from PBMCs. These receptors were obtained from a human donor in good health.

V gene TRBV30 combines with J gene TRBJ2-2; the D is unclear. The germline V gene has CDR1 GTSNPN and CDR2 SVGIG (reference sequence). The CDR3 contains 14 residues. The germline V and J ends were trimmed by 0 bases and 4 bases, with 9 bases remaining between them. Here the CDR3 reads CAWSVFSSTGELFF. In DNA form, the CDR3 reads TGTGCCTGGAGTGTGTTCTCTTCCACCGGGGAGCTGTTTTTT.

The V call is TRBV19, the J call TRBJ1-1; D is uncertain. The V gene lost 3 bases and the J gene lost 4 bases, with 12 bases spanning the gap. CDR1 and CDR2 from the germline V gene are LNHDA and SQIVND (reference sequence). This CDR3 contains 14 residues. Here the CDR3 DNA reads TGTGCCAGTAGTATCGCAACTACAATCACTGAAGCTTTCTTT. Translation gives CASSIATTITEAFF.

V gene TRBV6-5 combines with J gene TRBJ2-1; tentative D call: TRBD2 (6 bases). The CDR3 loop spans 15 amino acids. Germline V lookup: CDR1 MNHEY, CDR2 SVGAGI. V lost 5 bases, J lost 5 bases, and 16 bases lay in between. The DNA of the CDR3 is TGTGCCAGCAGTCAAGGGACTCCCGGGGACAATGAGCAGTTCTTC. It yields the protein CASSQGTPGDNEQFF.

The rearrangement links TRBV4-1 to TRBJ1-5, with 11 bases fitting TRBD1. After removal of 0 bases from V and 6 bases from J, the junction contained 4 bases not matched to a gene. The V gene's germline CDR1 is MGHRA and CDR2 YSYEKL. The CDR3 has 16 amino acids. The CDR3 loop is CASSQDLDRGLQPQHF. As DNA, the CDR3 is TGCGCCAGCAGCCAAGATCTGGACAGGGGGCTTCAGCCCCAGCATTTT.

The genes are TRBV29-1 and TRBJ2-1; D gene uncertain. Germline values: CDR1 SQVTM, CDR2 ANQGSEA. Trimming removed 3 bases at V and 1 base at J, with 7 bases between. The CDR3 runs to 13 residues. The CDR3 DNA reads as TGCAGCGTTGAGCGGTTTTCCTACAATGAGCAGTTCTTC. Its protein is CSVERFSYNEQFF.

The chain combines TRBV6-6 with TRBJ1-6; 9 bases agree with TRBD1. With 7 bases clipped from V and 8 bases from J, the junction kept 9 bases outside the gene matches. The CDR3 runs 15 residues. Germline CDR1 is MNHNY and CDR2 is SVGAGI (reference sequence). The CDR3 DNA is TGTGCCAGCACCACCGGGACAGGGATATATTCACCCCTCCACTTT. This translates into CASTTGTGIYSPLHF.

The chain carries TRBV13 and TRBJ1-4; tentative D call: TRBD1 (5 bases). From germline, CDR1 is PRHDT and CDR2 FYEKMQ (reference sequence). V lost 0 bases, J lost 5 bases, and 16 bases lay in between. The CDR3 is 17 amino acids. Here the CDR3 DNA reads TGTGCCAGCAGCTTAGGAATCTCAGGGATGGGGAATGAAAAACTGTTTTTT. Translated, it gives CASSLGISGMGNEKLFF.

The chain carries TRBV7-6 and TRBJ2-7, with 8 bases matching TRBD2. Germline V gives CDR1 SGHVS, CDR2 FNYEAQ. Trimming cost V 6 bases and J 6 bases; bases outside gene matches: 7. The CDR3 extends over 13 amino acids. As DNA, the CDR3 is TGTGCCAGCAGACAACGGGGGGGAGGCGAGCAGTACTTC. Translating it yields CASRQRGGGEQYF. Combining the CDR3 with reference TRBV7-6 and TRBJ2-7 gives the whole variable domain GAGVSQSPRYKVTKRGQDVALRCDPISGHVSLYWYRQALGQGPEFLTYFNYEAQQDKSGLPNDRFSAERPEGSISTLTIQRTEQRDSAMYRCASRQRGGGEQYFGPGTRLTVT.

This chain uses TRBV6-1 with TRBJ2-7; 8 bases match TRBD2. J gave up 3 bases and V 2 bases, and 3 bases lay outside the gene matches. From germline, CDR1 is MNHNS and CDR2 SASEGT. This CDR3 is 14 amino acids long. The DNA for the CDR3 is TGTGCCAGCAGTGAACGGCGGGAGGTCTACGAGCAGTACTTC. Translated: CASSERREVYEQYF.